This T cell receptor (beta chain) was profiled in a study of blood T cell repertoires in COVID-19. Overall study: PBMCs, B-cell-depleted T cells, or T cells were the source of the cDNA or gDNA that made up the material.

Original processing methods: It was from reference gene primer amplification that nucleated cell counts were estimated. This table comes from immunoSEQ multiplex PCR, and its TCRdb copy is limited to in-frame clones, with some not included. V, J and clone size derive from that table, while D and trimming were established from the DNA sequence. Of about 250,000 clones listed, around 82% are singletons. The germline V gene encodes CDR1 MDHEN and CDR2 SYDVKM. The V gene end was trimmed by 3 bases and the J gene end by 5 bases; junction bases not matched to a gene: 4. This CDR3 has 14 amino acids. This clone occurred once.

The chain has TRBV28 and TRBJ1-1, with 9 positions matching TRBD1. The sequence derives from a woman in her seventies with acute or convalescent COVID-19. Sequenced input: peripheral blood. The CDR3 DNA reads TGTGCCAGCAGTTTCTACAGGGGGCGGACTGAAGCTTTCTTT. This translates into CASSFYRGRTEAFF. Variable domain in full (rest from reference TRBV28 and TRBJ1-1): DVKVTQSSRYLVKRTGEKVFLECVQDMDHENMFWYRQDPGLGLRLIYFSYDVKMKEKGDIPEGYSVSREKKERFSLILESASTNQTSMYLCASSFYRGRTEAFFGQGTRLTVV.